Listed below are T cell receptor beta chains from one sample, sequenced in a study of T-cell reconstitution after alpha-beta-depleted transplantation in children. TCRdb fed the PCR reads into MiXCR, producing one record per CDR3 protein. The table has roughly 350,000 distinct CDR3 sequences, 10% to 13% seen once. The source was PBMCs from the stem cell graft donor, collected from the stem cell graft. These receptors were taken from a human donor who donated a stem cell graft to a child with acute lymphoblastic leukemia. Both conserved end residues are part of each CDR3. The D gene is left open where the match is weak. The size field is filled for only some rows; it gives once, few, many or a size class.

V gene	D gene	J gene	clone size	CDR3 protein	CDR3 DNA
TRBV7-9	-	TRBJ2-3	few	CASSLVDGSPDTQYF	TGTGCCAGCAGCTTAGTGGACGGGAGCCCAGATACGCAGTATTTT
TRBV4-3	TRBD1	TRBJ1-2	many	CASSQEGTGTYGYTF	TGCGCCAGCAGCCAAGAGGGGACAGGAACCTATGGCTACACCTTC
TRBV6-1	TRBD2	TRBJ2-3	-	CASSTPPLAALTDTQYF	TGTGCCAGCAGCACCCCTCCCCTAGCGGCACTCACAGATACGCAGTATTTT
TRBV29-1	TRBD1	TRBJ2-7	few	CSVEEGTGPYEQYF	TGCAGCGTTGAAGAGGGGACAGGACCCTACGAGCAGTACTTC
TRBV5-1	-	TRBJ2-7	few	CASKDIYEQYF	TGCGCCAGCAAGGACATCTACGAGCAGTACTTC
TRBV7-2	TRBD2	TRBJ2-3	few	CASSPGTSGPDTQYF	TGTGCCAGCAGTCCCGGGACTAGCGGCCCAGATACGCAGTATTTT
TRBV5-1	-	TRBJ1-5	many	CASSLLGRSNQPQHF	TGCGCCAGCAGCTTGTTGGGACGGAGCAATCAGCCCCAGCATTTT
TRBV7-6	TRBD2	TRBJ2-7	few	CASSLGTGLAGYEQYF	TGTGCCAGCAGCTTGGGGACGGGACTAGCGGGATATGAGCAGTACTTC
TRBV7-9	TRBD1	TRBJ1-5	-	CASSSGQDFSNQPQHF	TGTGCCAGCAGCTCCGGACAGGACTTTAGCAATCAGCCCCAGCATTTT
TRBV10-2	-	TRBJ2-2	-	CASSGGGSTGELFF	TGCGCCAGCAGTGGGGGAGGTTCGACCGGGGAGCTGTTTTTT
TRBV13	TRBD2	TRBJ2-1	-	CTSSSTHGASGSGNEQFF	TGTACCAGCAGCTCTACACATGGGGCTAGCGGGAGTGGCAATGAGCAGTTCTTC
TRBV12-3/TRBV12-4	-	TRBJ2-7	-	CASSFGVTEDEQYF	TGTGCCAGCAGTTTCGGAGTAACGGAGGACGAGCAGTACTTC
TRBV4-3	TRBD2	TRBJ2-2	-	CASSQDGRGSDTGELFF	TGCGCCAGCAGCCAAGATGGGAGGGGATCGGACACCGGGGAGCTGTTTTTT
TRBV20-1	TRBD2	TRBJ2-3	-	CSAMGLWGDYPEADTQYF	TGCAGTGCTATGGGCCTCTGGGGGGACTACCCGGAGGCAGATACGCAGTATTTT
TRBV20-1	-	TRBJ1-5	-	CCARDRAGANQPQHF	TGCTGTGCTAGAGATAGGGCCGGAGCAAATCAGCCCCAGCATTTT
TRBV7-9	-	TRBJ2-7	many	CASHSVPDSNYEQYF	TGTGCCAGCCATAGCGTACCTGACAGCAACTACGAGCAGTACTTC
TRBV5-1	-	TRBJ2-7	-	CASLDSLGEQYF	TGCGCCAGCCTGGACAGTCTCGGGGAGCAGTACTTC
TRBV21-1	-	TRBJ2-7	few	CASSKAGLAESYEQYF	TGTGCCAGCAGCAAAGCGGGACTAGCGGAGTCCTACGAGCAGTACTTC
TRBV10-3	TRBD2	TRBJ2-3	-	CAISAGEAGWTDTQYF	TGTGCCATCAGCGCGGGAGAAGCGGGATGGACAGATACGCAGTATTTT
TRBV24-1	TRBD2	TRBJ2-1	-	CATSVGGSSYNEQFF	TGTGCCACCAGTGTCGGCGGGAGCTCCTACAATGAGCAGTTCTTC
TRBV7-2	TRBD2	TRBJ2-7	-	CASSLSGGSAHEQYF	TGTGCCAGCAGCTTATCTGGCGGGAGTGCCCACGAGCAGTACTTC
TRBV7-3	TRBD2	TRBJ2-3	few	CASSLAGGPEDTQYF	TGTGCCAGCAGCTTAGCGGGAGGGCCCGAAGATACGCAGTATTTT
TRBV20-1	-	TRBJ2-1	many	CSARGLVVDEQFF	TGCAGTGCTAGGGGGCTAGTGGTTGATGAGCAGTTCTTC
TRBV29-1	-	TRBJ2-3	-	CSLFRLGLGTDTQYF	TGCAGCCTCTTTCGGTTGGGCTTAGGCACAGATACGCAGTATTTT
TRBV20-1	TRBD2	TRBJ2-3	-	CSASSAGGNTDTQYF	TGCAGTGCTAGCAGCGCGGGAGGAAACACAGATACGCAGTATTTT
TRBV19	-	TRBJ1-1	few	CASSIIGGTEAFF	TGTGCCAGTAGTATAATAGGGGGCACTGAAGCTTTCTTT
TRBV20-1	TRBD2	TRBJ2-1	many	CSARAGTSGKYEQFF	TGCAGTGCCCGGGCCGGGACTAGCGGGAAATATGAGCAGTTCTTC
TRBV7-1	TRBD1	TRBJ2-5	-	CAISSDRVETQYF	TGTGCCATCAGCTCCGACAGGGTAGAGACCCAGTACTTC
TRBV30	-	TRBJ1-1	-	CAWRGLMNTEAFF	TGTGCCTGGAGGGGTTTAATGAACACTGAAGCTTTCTTT
TRBV5-1	-	TRBJ2-3	many	CASSLVADGTDTQYF	TGCGCCAGCAGCTTGGTAGCGGACGGCACAGATACGCAGTATTTT
TRBV12-3/TRBV12-4	-	TRBJ1-1	-	CASILAGNTEAFF	TGTGCCAGCATCTTGGCAGGGAACACTGAAGCTTTCTTT
TRBV13	TRBD1	TRBJ2-7	few	CASTPPDRVNEQYF	TGTGCCAGCACCCCTCCGGACAGGGTGAACGAGCAGTACTTC
TRBV4-1	-	TRBJ2-1	many	CASSDPVSSYNEQFF	TGCGCCAGCAGTGATCCGGTTAGCTCCTACAATGAGCAGTTCTTC
TRBV12-3/TRBV12-4	-	TRBJ1-2	many	CASSRTGSTGGYTF	TGTGCCAGCAGTCGCACCGGGTCCACGGGTGGCTACACCTTC
TRBV12-3/TRBV12-4	-	TRBJ1-6	few	CASSGTGSSYNSPLHF	TGTGCCAGCAGTGGAACAGGGAGCTCCTATAATTCACCCCTCCACTTT
TRBV7-6	TRBD2	TRBJ2-1	few	CASSLPPPALAGEFGLNEQFF	TGTGCCAGCAGTCTTCCCCCCCCCGCATTAGCGGGAGAGTTCGGGTTGAATGAGCAGTTCTTC
TRBV29-1	TRBD1	TRBJ1-3	many	CSVAGTVSGNTIYF	TGCAGCGTAGCCGGGACAGTCTCTGGAAACACCATATATTTT
TRBV5-6	-	TRBJ1-3	-	CASSAPGRWNDGSGNTIYF	TGTGCCAGCAGCGCCCCGGGACGGTGGAATGACGGCTCTGGAAACACCATATATTTT
TRBV24-1	TRBD1	TRBJ1-2	-	CATSDSSRQGAFHGYTF	TGTGCCACCAGTGATTCCTCAAGACAGGGGGCCTTCCATGGCTACACCTTC
TRBV7-3	-	TRBJ1-6	-	CASSQTGRSNSPLHF	TGTGCCAGCAGCCAAACGGGCCGGTCGAATTCACCCCTCCACTTT
TRBV7-2	TRBD2	TRBJ2-5	-	CASSHTSADQETQYF	TGTGCCAGCAGCCATACTAGCGCCGACCAAGAGACCCAGTACTTC
TRBV2	TRBD1	TRBJ2-1	many	CASKGTGEWFF	TGTGCCAGCAAAGGGACAGGGGAATGGTTCTTC
TRBV21-1	-	TRBJ1-3	-	CASRKKDGESSGNTIYF	TGTGCCAGCAGGAAGAAGGATGGAGAAAGCTCTGGAAACACCATATATTTT
TRBV20-1	-	TRBJ2-1	few	CSAIDPSSYNEQFF	TGCAGTGCTATCGACCCCAGCTCCTACAATGAGCAGTTCTTC
TRBV7-8	-	TRBJ2-1	few	CASSSSAVDHNEQFF	TGTGCCAGCAGCTCCTCTGCCGTTGACCACAATGAGCAGTTCTTC
TRBV7-9	-	TRBJ1-6	-	CASSLGLSPLHF	TGTGCCAGCAGCTTAGGCTTGTCACCCCTCCACTTT
TRBV5-1	-	TRBJ2-6	many	CASRLRGSNSGANVLTF	TGCGCCAGCAGGTTGAGGGGGTCCAACTCTGGGGCCAACGTCCTGACTTTC
TRBV5-1	TRBD2	TRBJ2-1	-	CASSRTSGAPYNEQFF	TGCGCCAGCAGCAGGACTAGCGGGGCTCCCTACAATGAGCAGTTCTTC
TRBV4-1	-	TRBJ2-7	many	CASSQGQGTYEQYF	TGCGCCAGCAGCCAAGGTCAGGGCACCTACGAGCAGTACTTC
TRBV5-1	TRBD1	TRBJ2-5	many	CASSSDRAETQYF	TGCGCCAGCAGCTCGGACAGGGCAGAGACCCAGTACTTC
TRBV18	-	TRBJ1-2	few	CASSLGVDYGYTF	TGTGCCAGCTCACTTGGCGTTGACTATGGCTACACCTTC
TRBV20-1	TRBD2	TRBJ2-1	few	CSAQRERVPYNEQFF	TGCAGTGCCCAGCGGGAGAGGGTGCCATACAATGAGCAGTTCTTC
TRBV12-3/TRBV12-4	-	TRBJ2-5	-	CASSFRGTMETQYF	TGTGCCAGCAGTTTCCGCGGGACGATGGAGACCCAGTACTTC
TRBV15	TRBD2	TRBJ2-2	-	CATSRDERLAGVPGELFF	TGTGCCACCAGCAGAGATGAGAGACTAGCGGGAGTACCCGGGGAGCTGTTTTTT
TRBV12-3/TRBV12-4	-	TRBJ2-2	-	CASKGEGAGELFF	TGTGCCAGCAAGGGGGAGGGCGCCGGGGAGCTGTTTTTT
TRBV7-2	-	TRBJ2-7	few	CAEGDGETYEQYF	TGTGCCGAAGGGGACGGGGAGACCTACGAGCAGTACTTC
TRBV27	TRBD1	TRBJ2-7	few	CASSAPGQSLYEQYF	TGTGCCAGCAGTGCCCCGGGACAGTCCCTCTACGAGCAGTACTTC
TRBV20-1	-	TRBJ2-5	few	CSARGSLLETQYF	TGCAGTGCTAGAGGCTCCCTTTTGGAGACCCAGTACTTC
TRBV6-1	-	TRBJ2-1	-	CASWRYGTSSYNEQFF	TGTGCCAGCTGGAGGTACGGCACCAGCTCCTACAATGAGCAGTTCTTC